The rows below give T cell receptor beta chains drawn from one sample of a study of blood T cell repertoires in COVID-19. Using immunoSEQ multiplex PCR, the repertoire was profiled, and TCRdb retains in-frame clones only, with some absent. The data hold roughly 63,000 clones, with roughly 74% observed a single time. Sequencing was carried out using peripheral blood. The receptor set was obtained from a woman over 75 with acute or convalescent COVID-19. Each CDR3 is given with its conserved first and last residue. The D gene is left open where the match is weak. The size field is filled for only some rows; it gives once, few, many or a size class.

TRBJ2-2	once	TRBV7-9	NA	TGTGCCAGCAGCCAGACGTCCGGGGGGCTGTTTTTT	CASSQTSGGLFF
TRBJ2-1	NA	TRBV7-9	TRBD2	TGTGCCAGCAGCCAGAGCGGGAGCCCTCCACTCTCCTACAATGAGCAGTTCTTC	CASSQSGSPPLSYNEQFF
TRBJ2-2	NA	TRBV4-3	NA	TGCGCCAGCAGCGCATATAGGCAGGTAACAGATGTCGGGGAGCTGTTTTTT	CASSAYRQVTDVGELFF
TRBJ2-1	NA	TRBV10-2	NA	TGCGCCAGCAGTGACCCCGCCCGGGCTCCGGGGAATGAGCAGTTCTTC	CASSDPARAPGNEQFF
TRBJ1-4	NA	TRBV6-4	NA	TGTGCCAGCAGACCCGGGGGGAATACTAATGAAAAACTGTTTTTT	CASRPGGNTNEKLFF
TRBJ2-1	NA	TRBV10-3	TRBD2	TGTGCCGTTACTAGCGCTAAGTACAATGAGCAGTTCTTC	CAVTSAKYNEQFF
TRBJ2-1	NA	TRBV18	TRBD2	TGTGCCAGCTCACTCACTAGCGGAGACTACAATGAGCAGTTCTTC	CASSLTSGDYNEQFF
TRBJ2-3	NA	TRBV9	TRBD1	TGTGCCAGCAGCGTCGGACCGGGACAGGGGGCAGATACGCAGTATTTT	CASSVGPGQGADTQYF
TRBJ2-3	NA	TRBV11-3	TRBD2	TGTGCCAGCACGCCCGGGACTAGCGGTGACACAGATACGCAGTATTTT	CASTPGTSGDTDTQYF
TRBJ1-5	NA	TRBV19	TRBD1	TGTGCCAGTACTCCGTATGACGGCCAAGGGGGCAGTCAGCCCCAGCATTTT	CASTPYDGQGGSQPQHF
TRBJ2-7	once	TRBV28	TRBD2	TGTGCCAGCAGTGGGTTTGCTAGCGGGAGGAATCAGGCCTACGAGCAGTACTTC	CASSGFASGRNQAYEQYF
TRBJ2-3	NA	TRBV3-1/TRBV3-2	TRBD1	TGTGCCAGCAGTGGACAGGGCAACAGAGATACGCAGTATTTT	CASSGQGNRDTQYF
TRBJ2-3	NA	TRBV2	NA	TGTGCCAGCAGTGAGTTTCAACTTCCCGGGGCAGATACGCAGTATTTT	CASSEFQLPGADTQYF
TRBJ2-7	few	TRBV29-1	NA	TGCAGCGTTGAAGAGGGGGGTTACGAGCAGTACTTC	CSVEEGGYEQYF
TRBJ1-6	NA	TRBV7-8	NA	TGTGCCAGCAGCTTTGCGGGCGAAGTTGGGTCCATCCTCCACTTT	CASSFAGEVGSILHF
TRBJ1-2	once	TRBV7-8	TRBD1	TGTGCCAGCAGCTTCAGAACCTGGACAGGGGGAGGCTATGGCTACACCTTC	CASSFRTWTGGGYGYTF
TRBJ1-6	few	TRBV6-2/TRBV6-3	TRBD1	TGTGCCAGCAGTCCCCGCGGGACAGGGGCGTCACATTCACCCCTCCACTTT	CASSPRGTGASHSPLHF
TRBJ2-3	NA	TRBV11-2	TRBD2	TGTGCCAGCAGGCGTCCCGGGACTACCACAGATACGCAGTATTTT	CASRRPGTTTDTQYF
TRBJ2-2	NA	TRBV3-1/TRBV3-2	TRBD2	TGTGCCAGCAGCCACGCCTATAGCGGGAGGTCAACCGGGGAGCTGTTTTTT	CASSHAYSGRSTGELFF
TRBJ2-1	NA	TRBV19	TRBD2	TGTGCCACCACGGAGGGGGGGGCCGGGACTAGCGGCAAGCAGTTCTTC	CATTEGGAGTSGKQFF
TRBJ1-2	NA	TRBV7-9	TRBD1	TGTGCCAGCAGCTTAGCGATAGGGGGCTATAGCTACACCTTC	CASSLAIGGYSYTF
TRBJ2-4	NA	TRBV19	TRBD1	TGTGCCAGTAGCCCGGGACAGGGGAGGGCCAAAAACATTCAGTACTTC	CASSPGQGRAKNIQYF
TRBJ2-1	few	TRBV7-9	TRBD2	TGTGCCAGCAGCCCGAGGACTAGCGGGAGGACGAATGAGCAGTTCTTC	CASSPRTSGRTNEQFF
TRBJ2-3	NA	TRBV28	NA	TGTGCCAGCAGTCCCGCAGGGTCCTCCTGGACAGATACGCAGTATTTT	CASSPAGSSWTDTQYF
TRBJ2-6	few	TRBV7-3	NA	TGTGCCAGCAGCTTGACAGGGGCCAACGTCCTGACTTTC	CASSLTGANVLTF
TRBJ2-1	many	TRBV4-2	TRBD2	TGTGCCAGCAGCCGATCCCCTGGACTAGCGGGAGGGTATGATGAGCAGTTCTTC	CASSRSPGLAGGYDEQFF
TRBJ2-7	NA	TRBV18	NA	TGTGCCAGCTCACCGGGACACCGCTCCTACGAGCAGTACTTC	CASSPGHRSYEQYF
TRBJ2-3	NA	TRBV11-1	NA	TGTGCCAGCCGCGTTAGCACAGATACGCAGTATTTT	CASRVSTDTQYF
TRBJ1-1	NA	TRBV6-2/TRBV6-3	TRBD1	TGTGCCAGCAGTTATAAGGAGGCAGGGGGCACTGAAGCTTTCTTT	CASSYKEAGGTEAFF
TRBJ1-2	NA	TRBV18	NA	TGTGCCAGCTCACCGATTGACAGACCCGACTATGGCTACACCTTC	CASSPIDRPDYGYTF
TRBJ1-2	NA	TRBV28	TRBD1	TGTGCCAGCAGTCTCGGACAGGGGGCGGGCGGCTACACCTTC	CASSLGQGAGGYTF
TRBJ1-1	NA	TRBV18	TRBD1	TGTGCCAGCTCACCCGGACAGGGGCTATACACTGAAGCTTTCTTT	CASSPGQGLYTEAFF
TRBJ2-7	many	TRBV7-2	TRBD2	TGTGCCAGCAGCTCGCCTAGCGGGACCTACGAGCAGTACTTC	CASSSPSGTYEQYF